What follows describes a single TCR beta chain. This clone was observed a few times. Its antigen specificity is not known. No base qualities exist here, and no much larger clone lies one base off it. The High Capacity cDNA Reverse Transcription Kit was used to reverse transcribe all of the isolated RNA, meaning that expressed TCRB transcripts were what got sequenced. Naive, central memory and regulatory T cell samples underwent deep immunoSEQ sequencing, averaging about 3.57 million total reads per sample. Sorted cells were lysed in RLT buffer, and RNA was extracted using DNase-treated RNeasy Micro or Mini kits according to cell number. To prevent cross-contamination, each cell subset was processed individually, whereas patient and healthy donor samples were processed jointly. TCRB sequences were amplified from cDNA with the immunoSEQ multiplex PCR, producing 87-bp fragments spanning the CDR3 region. The amplicons were sequenced using the Illumina HiSeq platform. As for the authors' bioinformatics: PCR bias was computationally corrected using synthetic template baselines, reads within Hamming distance 2 were collapsed, and singletons that could not be merged were discarded. Reads were aligned against IMGT to assign V, D and J genes, CDR3 length and insertions or deletions at six rearrangement sites. Within each subset, clonotype counts were normalized to the number of sorted cells before true diversity and Gini coefficients were calculated with the tcR R package. The overlap coefficient, calculated on TCRB nucleotide sequences, was used to measure repertoire sharing. TCRdb mirrors the immuneACCESS table, restricted to in-frame sequences. Some clones are absent from its copies; in checked studies, under half trace to an unresolved V gene, and the reason for the others is unknown. V and J calls and clone size come straight from that table; D and trimming were deduced from the DNA. The sample table records 310,000 or so clones; roughly 8% of these occur just once. Of the sample, 0.44% falls within the top ten clones.

The data belong to a study of beta chain features in type 1 diabetes listed by TCRdb under 2018. Broadly, across the study: Mean age, gender distribution, total cell number and subset yield were not different between patients and healthy donors. Regulatory and stem cell-like memory subsets were isolated from only 8 patients and roughly eight healthy donors, whereas naive and central memory subsets came from all 28 donors. The study compared TCRB repertoires of sorted circulating CD4+ T cell subsets between recently diagnosed type 1 diabetes patients and matched healthy donors. A total of about 100 million sorted cells were examined across all samples, and RNA yield correlated strongly with the number of cells per subset. Overall study outcomes, separate from this receptor: Because cDNA rather than genomic DNA was sequenced, highly expressing activated cells could have been over-represented, although no difference in activation and CD3 levels was found between groups. Type 1 diabetes patients showed a moderate but significant shortening of TCRB CDR3 length in all four CD4+ subsets. Because the HLA sub-analyses included only small numbers of individuals, any influence of HLA type on TCRB rearrangement was left unresolved. At VDJ recombination sites, type 1 diabetes patients had fewer insertions and more deleted nucleotides, which implies abnormalities in thymic rearrangement. PCR might favor shorter templates, but patient and control samples were amplified and corrected together, so any skew would affect both groups equally. Naive, central memory and regulatory TCRB repertoires appeared to be more similar among patients than among healthy donors.

Each donor gave one peripheral blood draw, averaging roughly 0.11 L, which was collected into heparinised tubes. Using a panel that included CD45RO, CCR7, CD25, CD127, CD95 and CD27, naive, central memory, regulatory and stem cell-like memory CD4+ T cells were sorted on a BD FACSAria II. Every sorted population had a purity above 95%. PBMCs were isolated immediately by Lymphoprep density gradient centrifugation and stained directly without culture. Samples were stained and sorted in pairs, with one healthy donor and one patient per experiment, so that batch effects were minimized. Counted from cysteine to phenylalanine, this CDR3 has 15 amino acids. The sequence is cut down to CDR3 DNA, 45 bases in frame from base 1. V is cut by 0 bases and J by 1 base, and the space between the germline ends is 10 bases. CDR1 MNHEY and CDR2 SVGAGI are derived from the germline V gene.

The sequencing input was central memory CD4+ T cells from blood. The receptor comes from a woman under 30 in good health. Rearrangement joined TRBV6-5 to TRBJ2-7; TRBD2 is a possible D gene, resting on 6 matching bases. The bases are TGTGCCAGCAGTTACTCAGCTAGCGAATCCTACGAGCAGTACTTC. This sequence encodes CASSYSASESYEQYF.